This T cell receptor (beta chain) was documented in a study of T cell responses to AZD1222 COVID-19 vaccine. Study conclusions and caveats: A rise in Spike-specific TCR breadth and depth followed two AZD1222 doses. White British donors predominated, females outnumbered males, and clonal diversity was possibly underestimated. Of the AZD1222 recipients, only 5 or 6 were seropositive at baseline. Researchers report vaccine-associated CD4 TCRs spanning spike, with dominance at 160-218 and 743-854.

Clones were read by immunoSEQ multiplex PCR, and TCRdb kept only the in-frame ones, dropping some. The sample includes more than 100,000 clones, roughly nine tenths seen only once; the top ten take about 1.5%. This CDR3 region has 13 residues. Germline V gene data show CDR1 as SGHRS and CDR2 as YFSETQ. Trimming left V 3 bases short and J 4 bases short, with 11 bases between. On this clone itself: The target antigen is unknown.

The input for sequencing was peripheral blood, taken on day 0 of AZD1222 vaccination. The J gene is TRBJ2-7, the V gene TRBV5-1, with unresolved D. The source of this sequence is an adult in good health. The CDR3 region is CASSSSREYEQYF. CDR3 DNA sequence: TGCGCCAGCAGCTCGAGCCGAGAATACGAGCAGTACTTC.